The 30 T cell receptor beta chains in this list originate from one sample, sequenced in a study of identical twins. TCRdb independently ran MiXCR on the 5' RACE reads; one entry per CDR3 protein. This table has fewer than 650,000 distinct CDR3 sequences, about 7.1% appearing once. This sample also appeared in a second study, on yellow fever vaccine responses in identical twins.

Sequenced input: PBMCs. The receptors stem from a woman aged 18-30 years in good health.

As for this clonotype: At one boundary the junction diverges from the germline segment, which might be a read error. V gene TRBV12-3 or TRBV12-4 combines with J gene TRBJ2-1; a possible D gene is TRBD2 (5 bases). The CDR3 contains 13 residues. The CDR3 loop reads CEKPGIRDNEQFF. The CDR3 DNA reads as TGCGAAAAACCCGGGATTCGAGACAATGAGCAGTTCTTC.

This clonotype was found a few times. This chain links TRBV9 with TRBJ2-1; D may be TRBD1 (5 bases). CDR1 and CDR2 from the germline V gene are SGDLS and YYNGEE. This CDR3 region has 15 residues. Deletions cut 3 bases from V and 5 bases from J, with 15 bases between. The CDR3 nucleotides are TGTGCCAGCAGCGCCCACCCCTTGACAGACAATGAGCAGTTCTTC. The encoded protein is CASSAHPLTDNEQFF.

A few counts support this clonotype. The chain has TRBV5-1 and TRBJ1-6; no clear D gene. Trimming stripped 4 bases from V and 8 bases from J, with 10 bases between. The CDR3 spans 13 residues. From germline, CDR1 is SGHRS and CDR2 YFSETQ. The CDR3 sequence is CASSKDTDSPLHF. The CDR3 DNA sequence: TGCGCCAGCAGCAAGGATACCGATTCACCCCTCCACTTT.

This clonotype was found a few times. This sequence joins TRBV7-2 and TRBJ2-7; D is ambiguous. CDR3 length: 15 amino acids. V was cut by 1 base and J by 6 bases, with 16 bases left in between. The germline V gene has CDR1 SGHTA and CDR2 FQGNSA. The CDR3 nucleotides are TGTGCCAGCAGCTTAGTCCCAAGACTCCGCACCGAGCAGTACTTC. Translation: CASSLVPRLRTEQYF. Based on the CDR3 plus reference TRBV7-2 and TRBJ2-7, the full variable domain is GAGVSQSPSNKVTEKGKDVELRCDPISGHTALYWYRQSLGQGLEFLIYFQGNSAPDKSGLPSDRFSAERTGGSVSTLTIQRTQQEDSAVYLCASSLVPRLRTEQYFGPGTRLTVT.

This clonotype showed up many times. V usage is TRBV12-3 or TRBV12-4 and J usage is TRBJ1-1; possible D gene TRBD1, 6 bases. This CDR3 contains 15 residues. V was trimmed by 6 bases and J by 1 base, leaving 15 bases between them. For the CDR3, the DNA is TGTGCCAGCAGCCCGCGGGACACCTCGAACACTGAAGCTTTCTTT. Its protein is CASSPRDTSNTEAFF.

This clonotype was seen repeatedly, ten times or more. The chain employs TRBV5-1 and TRBJ1-1; D is unresolved. The CDR3 spans 14 residues. V lost 3 bases and J 8 bases, leaving 17 bases between the germline ends. In germline, CDR1 is SGHRS, CDR2 YFSETQ. The CDR3 here is CASSSARGEQEAFF. DNA of the CDR3: TGCGCCAGCAGCTCAGCCCGGGGTGAGCAAGAAGCTTTCTTT.

The V gene is TRBV9, the J gene TRBJ2-7; TRBD2 is a possible D gene (6 bases). The CDR3 is 14 residues long. Trimming cost V 0 bases and J 5 bases, with 12 bases left between them. Germline V lookup: CDR1 SGDLS, CDR2 YYNGEE. CDR3 in DNA: TGTGCCAGCAGCGTAGGGCTAGCGTGGAACGAGCAGTACTTC. Translation gives CASSVGLAWNEQYF. Based on the CDR3 plus reference TRBV9 and TRBJ2-7, the full variable domain is DSGVTQTPKHLITATGQRVTLRCSPRSGDLSVYWYQQSLDQGLQFLIQYYNGEERAKGNILERFSAQQFPDLHSELNLSSLELGDSALYFCASSVGLAWNEQYFGPGTRLTVT.

This clonotype has ten or more counts. V usage is TRBV12-3 or TRBV12-4 and J usage is TRBJ1-6; no clear D gene. Between the trimmed V and J ends, which lost 5 bases and 4 bases, there was a span of 9 bases. The CDR3 is 14 amino acids. CDR3 bases: TGTGCCAGCAGTCTACAGAATTATAATTCACCCCTCCACTTT. Its protein is CASSLQNYNSPLHF.

This clonotype was recorded a few times. The chain has TRBV25-1 and TRBJ2-5; possible D gene TRBD1, 6 bases. V was clipped by 4 bases and J by 3 bases, with 9 bases between them. The CDR3 runs 13 residues. Germline V gives CDR1 MGHDK, CDR2 SYGVNS. The CDR3 nucleotides read TGTGCCAGCAGTGCCCGGACAGAAGAGACCCAGTACTTC. Translated: CASSARTEETQYF.

This clonotype has a count of ten or more. This chain uses TRBV12-3 or TRBV12-4 with TRBJ2-1; 10 nucleotides line up with TRBD2. V lost 6 bases, J lost 7 bases, and 9 bases stayed unmatched. This CDR3 has 15 residues. The CDR3 reads CASRKAGGPGNEQFF. CDR3 nucleotide sequence: TGTGCCAGCAGAAAAGCGGGGGGGCCAGGGAATGAGCAGTTCTTC.

This clonotype has just a few counts. The chain employs TRBV4-2 and TRBJ2-2; 7 bases map to TRBD2. After removal of 3 bases from V and 4 bases from J, the junction contained 8 bases not matched to a gene. CDR3 length: 16 residues. Germline CDR1 LGHNA, CDR2 YNFKEQ. CDR3 sequence (DNA): TGTGCCAGCAGCCATGGATCCGGGACTACCACCGGGGAGCTGTTTTTT. Translating gives CASSHGSGTTTGELFF.

This clonotype has at least ten counts. V gene TRBV29-1 combines with J gene TRBJ2-3; TRBD1 might be the D (5 bases). V lost 4 bases and J lost 6, with 8 bases in between. CDR3 length: 11 residues. CDR1 SQVTM and CDR2 ANQGSEA come from the germline V gene. Here the CDR3 reads CSVGDSDTQYF. The CDR3 DNA follows: TGCAGCGTTGGCGACAGCGATACGCAGTATTTT.

This clonotype was detected ten times or more. CDR3 bases: TGTGCCAGCAGTTCCCCATCAGGGGGAAAAGAGACCCAGTACTTC. As protein: CASSSPSGGKETQYF. The V call is TRBV6-5, the J call TRBJ2-5, with 7 bases identical to TRBD1. This CDR3 spans 15 amino acids. V shed 4 bases, J shed 3 bases, and the junction held 8 bases outside the gene matches. Germline V gene lookup returns CDR1 MNHEY and CDR2 SVGAGI.

This clonotype was detected a few times. This chain uses TRBV29-1 with TRBJ1-2; D uncertain. Trimming shortened V by 4 bases and J by 7 bases, and 10 bases separated the two germline ends. The germline V gene has CDR1 SQVTM and CDR2 ANQGSEA. The CDR3 contains 11 residues. The CDR3 is CSVVGNTGYTF. CDR3 nucleotide sequence: TGCAGCGTTGTGGGCAATACTGGCTACACCTTC.

This clonotype was found a few times. The V and J genes are TRBV29-1 and TRBJ2-7, with D tentatively TRBD1 (6 bases). Germline-derived CDR1 and CDR2 are SQVTM and ANQGSEA. The V end lost 4 bases, the J end lost 3 bases, and 7 bases lay between the germline ends. The length of the CDR3 is 11 residues. CDR3 coding DNA: TGCAGCGTTGTAGGGGGCTACGAGCAGTACTTC. Protein product: CSVVGGYEQYF.

A word on this clonotype: Germline and junction disagree at one end, which may indicate a read error. V is TRBV12-3 or TRBV12-4 and J is TRBJ2-1; 12 nucleotides align to TRBD2. The CDR3 is made up of 17 amino acids. In DNA, the CDR3 is TGTGCCAGCAGGATGACTAGCGGGAGTGGTTCCTCCAATGAGCAGTTCTTC. It yields the protein CASRMTSGSGSSNEQFF.

The rearrangement joins TRBV24-1 to TRBJ1-2, with D unclear. The ends were cut back, 4 bases at V and 8 bases at J, with 10 bases in the middle. Germline lookup yields CDR1 KGHDR and CDR2 SFDVKD. The CDR3 spans 12 residues. The CDR3 region has the DNA TGTGCCACCAGTGACCCTGCCTGGGGCTACACCTTC. Its protein is CATSDPAWGYTF.

Many counts were recorded for this clonotype. CDR3 region: CSARTGPYNEQFF. The CDR3 nucleotides read TGCAGTGCCCGGACCGGGCCCTACAATGAGCAGTTCTTC. This chain uses TRBV20-1 with TRBJ2-1; D is unresolved. Germline lookup yields CDR1 DFQATT and CDR2 SNEGSKA (reference sequence). Trimming cost V 6 bases and J 2 bases, with 11 bases left between them. The CDR3 sequence is 13 residues long.

This sequence joins TRBV28 and TRBJ2-1, with 8 bases aligning to TRBD1. Losses at the gene ends were 6 bases for V and 2 bases for J; bases not matched to a gene: 6. The CDR3 consists of 15 residues. Germline-derived CDR1 and CDR2 are MDHEN and SYDVKM. CDR3 nucleotide sequence: TGTGCCAGCAGAACCGGGACAGGCCCCTACAATGAGCAGTTCTTC. Translating it yields CASRTGTGPYNEQFF.

The chain combines TRBV5-1 with TRBJ2-5; 7 positions match TRBD1. The junction had 13 bases not matched to a gene; V was cut back by 4 bases and J by 4 bases. From germline, CDR1 is SGHRS and CDR2 YFSETQ. This CDR3 has 16 amino acids. The CDR3 DNA follows: TGCGCCAGCAGCGGAGAGCCGGGGCCAGGGGGAGAGACCCAGTACTTC. Translation gives CASSGEPGPGGETQYF.

The rearrangement links TRBV7-2 to TRBJ2-5; 9 bases line up with TRBD2. Germline V CDR1 and CDR2: SGHTA, FQGNSA. This CDR3 comprises 15 residues. V shed 5 bases and J 5 bases; nucleotides not matched to a gene: 9. CDR3: CASSGSRGGAETQYF. CDR3 in DNA: TGTGCCAGCAGCGGTTCTCGCGGGGGGGCGGAGACCCAGTACTTC.

This clonotype appeared a few times. In DNA form, the CDR3 reads TGCGCCAGCAGCCACCGAGGGACTGACACGAGGGAGACCCAGTACTTC. Translating it yields CASSHRGTDTRETQYF. The V gene is TRBV4-1, the J gene TRBJ2-5; tentative D call: TRBD2 (6 bases). Germline V gene sequence: CDR1 MGHRA, CDR2 YSYEKL. The CDR3 sequence is 16 residues long. Trimming took off 3 bases at V and 5 bases at J, with 19 bases between the two ends.

This clonotype showed up just a few times. The chain combines TRBV12-3 or TRBV12-4 with TRBJ2-5, with TRBD2 as a possible D gene (7 bases). V was pared by 5 bases and J by 5 bases, with 18 bases between. The CDR3 runs 15 residues. The CDR3 sequence: CASSPAAGARETQYF. The DNA of the CDR3 is TGTGCCAGCAGTCCCGCGGCGGGGGCTAGGGAGACCCAGTACTTC.

Many counts were recorded for this clonotype. V is TRBV18 and J is TRBJ2-7; D perhaps matches TRBD1 (5 bases). The germline gives CDR1 KGHSH, CDR2 LQKENI. The V gene lost 2 bases and the J gene lost 3 bases, with 11 bases spanning the gap. The CDR3 sequence is 14 residues long. In DNA form, the CDR3 reads TGTGCCAGCTCACCAGCCCAGGGTTACTACGAGCAGTACTTC. Protein: CASSPAQGYYEQYF. Looking up the rest from reference TRBV18 and TRBJ2-7 gives the full variable domain: NAGVMQNPRHLVRRRGQEARLRCSPMKGHSHVYWYRQLPEEGLKFMVYLQKENIIDESGMPKERFSAEFPKEGPSILRIQQVVRGDSAAYFCASSPAQGYYEQYFGPGTRLTVT.

The table lists this clonotype with many counts. The chain uses TRBV7-9 and TRBJ2-1, with D possibly TRBD1 on 5 matching bases. Trimming stripped 5 bases from V and 1 base from J, with 15 bases between. The CDR3 extends over 16 amino acids. The germline gives CDR1 SEHNR, CDR2 FQNEAQ (reference sequence). The CDR3 is CASSQIPGQSYNEQFF. The CDR3 nucleotides read TGTGCCAGCAGCCAAATCCCCGGACAATCCTACAATGAGCAGTTCTTC.

This clonotype was recorded a few times. V is TRBV4-1 and J is TRBJ1-1; tentatively, D is TRBD1 (5 bases). The V end was cut by 1 base, the J end by 1 base, with 10 bases between. CDR1 is MGHRA, CDR2 YSYEKL, per germline. The CDR3 contains 15 residues. CDR3: CASSQGGVRNTEAFF. The CDR3 DNA follows: TGCGCCAGCAGCCAAGGGGGGGTAAGGAACACTGAAGCTTTCTTT.

This clonotype has ten or more counts. The V call is TRBV27, the J call TRBJ2-4; D could derive from TRBD1 or TRBD2 (5 bases each). The germline V and J ends were trimmed by 7 bases and 0 bases, with 13 bases remaining between them. This CDR3 is 15 amino acids long. The germline CDR1 and CDR2 sequences are MNHEY and SMNVEV (reference sequence). The CDR3 spells CASITRDGAKNIQYF. CDR3 DNA: TGTGCCAGCATAACTCGGGACGGAGCCAAAAACATTCAGTACTTC.

The V call is TRBV7-2, the J call TRBJ2-1; no firm D call. Germline values: CDR1 SGHTA, CDR2 FQGNSA. V was pared by 4 bases and J by 12 bases, with 13 bases between. The CDR3 is 12 residues long. CDR3 DNA: TGTGCCAGCAGCTGGGATGCGTCTGGGCAGTTCTTC. Translated: CASSWDASGQFF. Using reference TRBV7-2 and TRBJ2-1 for the parts outside the CDR3, the full variable domain is GAGVSQSPSNKVTEKGKDVELRCDPISGHTALYWYRQSLGQGLEFLIYFQGNSAPDKSGLPSDRFSAERTGGSVSTLTIQRTQQEDSAVYLCASSWDASGQFFGPGTRLTVL.

This clonotype came up many times. The chain is built from TRBV6-1 and TRBJ2-3, with 7 bases that match TRBD2. Losses at the gene ends were 3 bases for V and 3 bases for J; bases not matched to a gene: 12. The CDR3 runs 17 residues. The V gene's germline CDR1 is MNHNS and CDR2 SASEGT. The CDR3 here is CASSERSTGGATDTQYF. CDR3 coding DNA: TGTGCCAGCAGTGAGCGCTCTACGGGGGGAGCAACAGATACGCAGTATTTT.

This clonotype was found many times. This chain joins TRBV29-1 and TRBJ2-4; 8 bases are a match to TRBD1. This CDR3 contains 14 residues. Germline trimming cut 7 bases from V and 5 bases from J; bases unmatched to any gene: 10. Germline CDR1 is SQVTM and CDR2 is ANQGSEA. CDR3: CSAAPDRVENIQYF. The CDR3 DNA is TGCAGCGCAGCCCCGGACAGGGTTGAAAACATTCAGTACTTC.